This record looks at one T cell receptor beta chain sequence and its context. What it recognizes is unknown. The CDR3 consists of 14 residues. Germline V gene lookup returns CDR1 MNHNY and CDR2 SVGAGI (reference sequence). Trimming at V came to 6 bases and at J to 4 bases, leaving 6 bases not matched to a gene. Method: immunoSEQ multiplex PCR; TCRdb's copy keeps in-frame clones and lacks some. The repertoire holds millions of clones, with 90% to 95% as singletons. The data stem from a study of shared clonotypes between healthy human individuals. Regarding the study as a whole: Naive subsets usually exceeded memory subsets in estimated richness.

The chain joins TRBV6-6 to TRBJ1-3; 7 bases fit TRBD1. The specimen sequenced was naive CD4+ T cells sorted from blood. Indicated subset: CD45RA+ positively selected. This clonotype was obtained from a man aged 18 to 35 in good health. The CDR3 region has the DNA TGTGCCAGCAGGGAGACAGGGTACGGAAACACCATATATTTT. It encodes CASRETGYGNTIYF.